A single sample gave rise to the 30 T cell receptor beta chains below, sequenced in a study of CD8 T cells in ankylosing spondylitis. TCRdb reprocessed the 5' RACE reads via MiXCR and lists one record per CDR3 protein. The table lists some 220,000 distinct CDR3 sequences, 8.2% of them singletons, with approximately 5% in the top ten. Sequencing was carried out using blood, either unsorted or a sorted T cell fraction (not recorded which). These TCRs come from a female donor with ankylosing spondylitis or in good health (not recorded which).

This clonotype turned up a few times. The chain links TRBV28 to TRBJ2-1; maybe TRBD1 (5 bases). This CDR3 has 14 amino acids. The V end was cut by 4 bases, the J end by 4 bases, with 11 bases between. The germline V gene encodes CDR1 MDHEN and CDR2 SYDVKM. CDR3 nucleotide sequence: TGTGCCAGCAGTTCCCGTCAGGGATACAATGAGCAGTTCTTC. This encodes CASSSRQGYNEQFF. Using reference TRBV28 and TRBJ2-1 for the parts outside the CDR3, the full variable domain is DVKVTQSSRYLVKRTGEKVFLECVQDMDHENMFWYRQDPGLGLRLIYFSYDVKMKEKGDIPEGYSVSREKKERFSLILESASTNQTSMYLCASSSRQGYNEQFFGPGTRLTVL.

In its sample, this clonotype was seen many times. This rearrangement joins TRBV20-1 to TRBJ1-5; D might be TRBD1 (6 bases). CDR3 length equals 14 residues. Per germline, CDR1 DFQATT and CDR2 SNEGSKA (reference sequence). V was pared by 3 bases and J by 5 bases, with 14 bases between. CDR3 in DNA: TGCAGTGCTAGCCCGTCAGGGGAATATCAGCCCCAGCATTTT. Its protein product is CSASPSGEYQPQHF.

At least ten counts were recorded for this clonotype. The CDR3 loop is CAISEPDPGMNEQFF. The CDR3 bases are TGTGCCATCAGTGAGCCCGACCCGGGGATGAATGAGCAGTTCTTC. This chain links TRBV10-3 with TRBJ2-1; tentatively, D is TRBD2 (5 bases). Trimming stripped 2 bases from V and 7 bases from J, with 15 bases between. CDR1 is ENHRY and CDR2 is SYGVKD in the germline V gene. The CDR3 loop spans 15 amino acids.

This clonotype came up a few times. The V and J genes are TRBV5-1 and TRBJ2-7, with D tentatively TRBD1 or TRBD2 (6 bases each). CDR1 is SGHRS and CDR2 is YFSETQ in the germline V gene. V gave up 4 bases and J gave up 4 bases, with 18 bases separating them. There are 15 residues in the CDR3. The CDR3 is CASSPLGGLSYEQYF. For the CDR3, the DNA is TGCGCCAGCAGCCCACTCGGGGGCCTTTCATACGAGCAGTACTTC.

The table lists this clonotype with many counts. V is TRBV5-1 and J is TRBJ2-3; the D is unclear. The germline V gene encodes CDR1 SGHRS and CDR2 YFSETQ. The CDR3 contains 15 residues. Trimming removed 1 base at V and 0 bases at J, with 9 bases between. The CDR3 spells CASSLTPTSTDTQYF. In DNA, the CDR3 is TGCGCCAGCAGCTTGACACCTACTAGCACAGATACGCAGTATTTT.

The gene calls are TRBV7-2 and TRBJ1-1; D remains ambiguous. Trimming took off 1 base at V and 1 base at J, with 7 bases between the two ends. This CDR3 is 14 amino acids long. Germline V gene lookup returns CDR1 SGHTA and CDR2 FQGNSA. The CDR3 coding sequence is TGTGCCAGCAGCTTAGTATTCAGGAACACTGAAGCTTTCTTT. Its translation: CASSLVFRNTEAFF. Filled out from reference TRBV7-2 and TRBJ1-1, the complete variable domain reads GAGVSQSPSNKVTEKGKDVELRCDPISGHTALYWYRQSLGQGLEFLIYFQGNSAPDKSGLPSDRFSAERTGGSVSTLTIQRTQQEDSAVYLCASSLVFRNTEAFFGQGTRLTVV.

This clonotype was picked up many times. This sequence joins TRBV20-1 and TRBJ1-2; a possible D gene is TRBD1 (6 bases). With 0 bases removed from V and 8 bases from J, the gap between germline ends came to 22 bases. CDR3 size: 16 residues. Germline values: CDR1 DFQATT, CDR2 SNEGSKA (reference sequence). The CDR3 nucleotides are TGCAGTGCTAGAGAAACCGGCGCAGGGGAGTCGAAAGGCTACACCTTC. It is translated as CSARETGAGESKGYTF.

Remarks on this clonotype: A much larger clone is a single base away; this may be a read error. The rearrangement links TRBV28 to TRBJ2-3, with D perhaps given as TRBD1 or TRBD2 (5 bases each). Trimming removed 4 bases from V and 2 bases from J, with 10 bases in between. CDR3 size: 14 residues. CDR1 is MDHEN, CDR2 SYDVKM, per germline. CDR3 DNA sequence: TGTGCCAGCAGTTACAGGACTTTCACAGATACGCAGTATTTT. Encoded protein: CASSYRTFTDTQYF.

On this clonotype itself: The junction departs from germline at one end; a sequencing error may be responsible. V gene TRBV29-1 combines with J gene TRBJ1-3, with D possibly matching TRBD1 (5 bases). CDR1 is SQVTM, CDR2 ANQGSEA, per germline. This CDR3 is 14 amino acids long. DNA of the CDR3: TGCAGCGTTGATGTAACAGGCTCTGGAAGCACCATATATTTT. Its protein is CSVDVTGSGSTIYF.

This clonotype came up many times. V is TRBV28 and J is TRBJ1-3; D ambiguous. In germline, CDR1 is MDHEN, CDR2 SYDVKM. V was clipped by 5 bases and J by 4 bases, with 12 bases between them. This CDR3 is built from 14 residues. CDR3 residues: CASSPTSKGNTIYF. Here the CDR3 DNA reads TGTGCCAGCAGTCCGACATCGAAGGGAAACACCATATATTTT.

This clonotype was detected many times. The chain employs TRBV20-1 and TRBJ2-6; weak D call: TRBD1 (5 bases). The V gene lost 6 bases and the J gene lost 4 bases, with 19 bases spanning the gap. The CDR3 is 16 residues long. CDR1 and CDR2 from the germline V gene are DFQATT and SNEGSKA (reference sequence). The CDR3 protein is CSANQGKMSGANVLTF. The DNA for the CDR3 is TGCAGTGCCAACCAGGGTAAAATGTCGGGGGCCAACGTCCTGACTTTC.

This clonotype was seen ten or more times. The rearrangement links TRBV5-6 to TRBJ2-4; 8 bases fit TRBD1. CDR3 length: 15 amino acids. Looked up from germline, CDR1 is SGHDT and CDR2 is YYEEEE. V was pared by 1 base and J by 6 bases, with 6 bases of the junction left unmatched. This CDR3 is CASSLRQGMGNIQYF. CDR3 DNA sequence: TGTGCCAGCAGCTTGCGACAGGGGATGGGAAACATTCAGTACTTC.

Many counts were recorded for this clonotype. The chain links TRBV11-3 to TRBJ2-1, with a tentative D call TRBD1 (5 bases). CDR1 and CDR2 (germline): SGHNT, YENEEA. The CDR3 is 14 amino acids. Trimming took off 5 bases at V and 2 bases at J, with 10 bases between the two ends. CDR3 sequence (DNA): TGTGCCAGCAGCCCTCAGGGTCCCTACAATGAGCAGTTCTTC. Protein: CASSPQGPYNEQFF.

This clonotype was recorded many times. This sequence joins TRBV11-1 and TRBJ2-1; TRBD1 agrees at 7 bases. V was pared by 6 bases and J by 0 bases, with 5 bases of the junction left unmatched. The CDR3 has 15 residues. Germline V CDR1 and CDR2: SGHAT, FQDESV (reference sequence). CDR3 residues: CASRLDRSSYNEQFF. CDR3 coding DNA: TGTGCCAGCAGGTTGGACAGGAGCTCCTACAATGAGCAGTTCTTC.

This clonotype was detected ten times or more. This chain links TRBV5-1 with TRBJ2-3, with a possible D match to TRBD2 (6 bases). The CDR3 loop spans 16 amino acids. Trimming left V 3 bases short and J 4 bases short, with 18 bases between. Germline V gene data show CDR1 as SGHRS and CDR2 as YFSETQ. Written as DNA, the CDR3 is TGCGCCAGCAGCTCGGGACTGGGGGGTATCGCAGATACGCAGTATTTT. This translates into CASSSGLGGIADTQYF.

The table lists this clonotype with many counts. The chain joins TRBV12-3 or TRBV12-4 to TRBJ1-5; the match to TRBD1 covers 7 bases. This CDR3 comprises 14 residues. V dropped 4 bases and J dropped 7; count of bases not matched to a gene: 7. CDR3 region: CASSSRQGRQPQHF. The CDR3, as DNA: TGTGCCAGCAGTTCCCGACAGGGCAGGCAGCCCCAGCATTTT.

This clonotype was found many times. The chain has TRBV7-6 and TRBJ2-7; D is possibly TRBD1 (5 bases). The CDR3 length is 13 residues. Germline V gene lookup returns CDR1 SGHVS and CDR2 FNYEAQ. V lost 3 bases to trimming and J lost 2 bases, with 8 bases between them. CDR3 DNA sequence: TGTGCCAGCAGCTTCGGACATGCCTACGAGCAGTACTTC. This translates into CASSFGHAYEQYF.

The chain combines TRBV7-2 with TRBJ2-7; the match to TRBD2 covers 10 bases. From germline, CDR1 is SGHTA and CDR2 FQGNSA. Trimming at V came to 5 bases and at J to 3 bases, leaving 13 bases not matched to a gene. This CDR3 is 17 amino acids long. The CDR3 nucleotides read TGTGCCAGCAGCCCTAGCGGGGGCACTAGCAAGCACTACGAGCAGTACTTC. This sequence encodes CASSPSGGTSKHYEQYF.

This clonotype was picked up many times. The chain employs TRBV28 and TRBJ1-2; D gene ambiguous. The V gene lost 6 bases and the J gene lost 1 base, with 3 bases spanning the gap. From germline, CDR1 is MDHEN and CDR2 SYDVKM. The CDR3 consists of 11 residues. The CDR3 DNA is TGTGCCAGCAGCCTTAACTATGGCTACACCTTC. Protein: CASSLNYGYTF.

This clonotype was counted at least ten times. As DNA, the CDR3 is TGTGCCAGCACGGAACTAGCGGGGAGTGAGCAGTTCTTC. Encoded protein: CASTELAGSEQFF. The chain recombines TRBV6-6 with TRBJ2-1, with 10 nucleotides matching TRBD2. This CDR3 region has 13 residues. The germline CDR1 and CDR2 sequences are MNHNY and SVGAGI (reference sequence). After removal of 7 bases from V and 9 bases from J, the junction contained 6 bases not matched to a gene.

This clonotype has ten or more counts. The CDR3 region is CASSYLRQGNYEQYF. In nucleotides, the CDR3 is TGTGCCAGCAGTTACCTGAGACAGGGGAACTACGAGCAGTACTTC. The chain is built from TRBV6-5 and TRBJ2-7; TRBD1 matches 8 bases. V gave up 2 bases and J gave up 3 bases; unmatched junction bases: 6. The CDR3 loop spans 15 amino acids. From germline, CDR1 is MNHEY and CDR2 SVGAGI.

This clonotype showed up many times. The chain links TRBV27 to TRBJ2-2; D not certain. Per germline, CDR1 MNHEY and CDR2 SMNVEV (reference sequence). Trimming pared 3 bases from V and 4 bases from J, leaving 6 bases between. This CDR3 has 13 residues. The CDR3 bases are TGTGCCAGCAGTTTGGGTACCACCGGGGAGCTGTTTTTT. Translated: CASSLGTTGELFF.

This clonotype was found many times. The chain is built from TRBV28 and TRBJ1-5; D unresolved. The ends were cut back, 7 bases at V and 0 bases at J, with 4 bases in the middle. This CDR3 contains 12 residues. CDR1 and CDR2 (germline): MDHEN, SYDVKM. CDR3 in DNA: TGTGCCAGCAAGGGTAGCAATCAGCCCCAGCATTTT. This encodes CASKGSNQPQHF.

The chain couples TRBV6-1 to TRBJ1-1; no clear D. CDR3 size: 13 residues. Trimming left V 6 bases short and J 2 bases short, with 10 bases between. The V gene's germline CDR1 is MNHNS and CDR2 SASEGT. The CDR3 loop reads CASRETENTEAFF. The CDR3 nucleotides are TGTGCCAGCAGGGAGACTGAAAACACTGAAGCTTTCTTT.

This clonotype has just a few counts. Its ends do not fully match the called genes, so a read error is possible. The V call is TRBV7-8, the J call TRBJ2-1, with 12 bases matching TRBD2. The CDR3 length is 15 residues. CDR1 is SGHVS, CDR2 FQNEAQ, per germline. CDR3 in DNA: TGTGCCGGCAGCCCTAGCGGGAGGGCCTACAATGAGCAGTTCTTC. This gives the protein CAGSPSGRAYNEQFF.

This clonotype appeared a few times. The genes are TRBV7-9 and TRBJ2-2; D is undetermined. The CDR3 contains 12 residues. CDR1 is SEHNR and CDR2 is FQNEAQ in the germline V gene (reference sequence). Here the CDR3 reads CAIGEDTGELFF. CDR3 sequence (DNA): TGTGCGATCGGAGAAGACACCGGGGAGCTGTTTTTT.

This clonotype was observed at least ten times. The chain employs TRBV5-1 and TRBJ1-1, with TRBD1 identical over 8 bases. This CDR3 has 16 residues. V dropped 3 bases and J dropped 1; count of bases not matched to a gene: 8. Germline-derived CDR1 and CDR2 are SGHRS and YFSETQ. The CDR3 region is CASSYYGQGGNTEAFF. Here the CDR3 DNA reads TGCGCCAGCAGCTACTACGGACAGGGAGGGAACACTGAAGCTTTCTTT.

This clonotype was seen at least ten times. J is TRBJ2-5 and V is TRBV5-5, with TRBD1 identical over 7 bases. With V trimmed by 4 bases and J by 0 bases, 9 bases remained unmatched. This CDR3 is built from 16 residues. The germline gives CDR1 SGHKS, CDR2 YYEKEE (reference sequence). The CDR3 region has the DNA TGTGCCAGCAGCACTAGAGACAGGGCCAACCAAGAGACCCAGTACTTC. This translates into CASSTRDRANQETQYF.

This clonotype was observed many times. The J gene is TRBJ2-1, the V gene TRBV29-1; D not certain. The CDR3 totals 12 residues. V was cut by 5 bases and J by 10 bases, with 15 bases left in between. The germline V gene encodes CDR1 SQVTM and CDR2 ANQGSEA. Here the CDR3 DNA reads TGCAGCGTTTATTCCCCGAGGAGCGAGCAGTTCTTC. Its translation is CSVYSPRSEQFF.

This clonotype occurred many times. The CDR3 sequence: CASSQGDSSGRAENYNEQFF. The CDR3 nucleotides are TGTGCCAGCAGCCAAGGGGACTCTAGCGGGAGGGCCGAAAACTACAATGAGCAGTTCTTC. The genes are TRBV4-2 and TRBJ2-1; 12 bases fit TRBD2. The CDR3 is 20 residues long. In germline, CDR1 is LGHNA, CDR2 YNFKEQ. V gave up 1 base and J gave up 3 bases; unmatched junction bases: 13.